Presented here are 17 T cell receptor beta chains from one specimen sequenced in a study of shared clonotypes between healthy human individuals. Only in-frame clones appear in the TCRdb table, and some are missing; sequencing was by immunoSEQ multiplex PCR. The sample consists of roughly 1.5 million clones, approximately 98% of them appearing once. Sequencing used naive CD4+ T cells sorted from blood. As to subset: CD45RA+ positively selected. These TCRs come from a young man in good health.

A note on this clone: Other DNA sequences within the sample encode an identical CDR3. The rearrangement uses TRBV18 and TRBJ1-2; maybe TRBD1 (5 bases). Trimming took 6 bases from V and 4 from J, leaving 12 bases between them. Germline loops: CDR1 KGHSH, CDR2 LQKENI. The CDR3 is 13 residues long. CDR3 in amino acids: CASSPGTGYGYTF. As DNA, the CDR3 is TGTGCCAGCTCCCCGGGAACAGGCTATGGCTACACCTTC.

The chain couples TRBV10-2 to TRBJ2-2, with unresolved D. The CDR3 has 12 amino acids. V lost 6 bases, J lost 6 bases, and 8 bases lay in between. Germline CDR1 reads WSHSY; CDR2 reads SAAADI. The CDR3 bases are TGCGCCAGCAGCCAGATGGCCGGGGAGCTGTTTTTT. Its translation: CASSQMAGELFF.

The chain is built from TRBV29-1 and TRBJ2-2, with D unresolved. Germline CDR1 reads SQVTM; CDR2 reads ANQGSEA. The V end lost 7 bases, the J end lost 1 base, and 19 bases lay between the germline ends. This CDR3 region has 16 residues. The CDR3 protein is CSATSHSSKNTGELFF. Here the CDR3 DNA reads TGCAGCGCTACCTCACATTCGTCGAAGAACACCGGGGAGCTGTTTTTT.

This sequence joins TRBV6-1 and TRBJ2-1, with 9 bases matching TRBD2. CDR3 length: 13 residues. CDR1 is MNHNS, CDR2 SASEGT, per germline. The trim removed 6 bases at V and 8 bases at J, leaving 5 bases unmatched. The CDR3 bases are TGTGCCAGCAGGATAGCGGGAGCGGATGAGCAGTTCTTC. Amino acid sequence: CASRIAGADEQFF.

As concerns this clone: Other nucleotide sequences from this sample produce the same CDR3. The CDR3 sequence: CASSHATYEQYF. As DNA, the CDR3 is TGTGCCAGCAGCCATGCTACATACGAGCAGTACTTC. The rearrangement links TRBV14 to TRBJ2-7; D gene ambiguous. With 3 bases removed from V and 4 bases from J, the gap between germline ends came to 7 bases. This CDR3 spans 12 amino acids. Germline V lookup: CDR1 SGHDN, CDR2 FVKESK.

J is TRBJ2-7 and V is TRBV5-4, with D uncertain. In germline, CDR1 is SGHNT, CDR2 YYREEE (reference sequence). Trimming removed 4 bases from V and 2 bases from J, with 16 bases in between. CDR3 length: 15 residues. The CDR3 DNA reads as TGTGCCAGCAGCACAAGAGCCAAAGGGACCTACGAGCAGTACTTC. It yields the protein CASSTRAKGTYEQYF.

The chain is built from TRBV2 and TRBJ2-3, with 10 bases identical to TRBD1. Germline V lookup: CDR1 SNHLY, CDR2 FYNNEI. Germline trimming cut 8 bases from V and 4 bases from J; bases unmatched to any gene: 9. The CDR3 has 15 amino acids. In nucleotides, the CDR3 is TGTGCCAGCGGCGGGGACAGGGGTTCTTCAGATACGCAGTATTTT. Residues: CASGGDRGSSDTQYF.

The chain is built from TRBV5-1 and TRBJ2-3; 8 nucleotides line up with TRBD2. In germline, CDR1 is SGHRS, CDR2 YFSETQ. The length of the CDR3 is 16 residues. The V gene end was trimmed by 0 bases and the J gene end by 1 base; junction bases not matched to a gene: 4. Here the CDR3 DNA reads TGCGCCAGCAGCTTGGAGCGGGAGCCAGGCACAGATACGCAGTATTTT. As protein: CASSLEREPGTDTQYF.

The chain uses TRBV7-8 and TRBJ1-4; D is perhaps TRBD1 (6 bases). The V gene lost 2 bases and the J gene lost 3 bases, with 10 bases spanning the gap. CDR3 length: 15 amino acids. Germline loops: CDR1 SGHVS, CDR2 FQNEAQ. The CDR3 DNA sequence: TGTGCCAGCAGCTTAAGGGGGGCCGCTAATGAAAAACTGTTTTTT. Translation: CASSLRGAANEKLFF.

The V call is TRBV19, the J call TRBJ2-7; tentatively, D is TRBD1 (6 bases). Looked up from germline, CDR1 is LNHDA and CDR2 is SQIVND (reference sequence). V was pared by 3 bases and J by 4 bases, with 13 bases between. This CDR3 has 14 residues. CDR3 residues: CASSIGRGRYEQYF. In nucleotides, the CDR3 is TGTGCCAGTAGTATCGGCAGGGGCCGGTACGAGCAGTACTTC.

The V gene is TRBV7-6, the J gene TRBJ2-7; 14 nucleotides match TRBD2. The CDR3 has 16 amino acids. V lost 5 bases and J lost 7; bases outside the gene matches: 10. Germline V gene sequence: CDR1 SGHVS, CDR2 FNYEAQ. CDR3 loop: CASSMKPGLAGAEQYF. In nucleotides, the CDR3 is TGTGCCAGCAGCATGAAACCGGGACTAGCGGGAGCAGAGCAGTACTTC.

The chain combines TRBV2 with TRBJ2-1; 14 bases map to TRBD2. Germline V gene sequence: CDR1 SNHLY, CDR2 FYNNEI. J gave up 10 bases and V 5 bases, and 13 bases lay outside the gene matches. The CDR3 is made up of 17 amino acids. For the CDR3, the DNA is TGTGCCAGCAGTCCAAAGACTAGCGGGAGGGCTCTTTGGGAGCAGTTCTTC. Its protein is CASSPKTSGRALWEQFF.

J is TRBJ2-5 and V is TRBV5-4, with no clear D. The CDR3 loop spans 13 amino acids. Germline-derived CDR1 and CDR2 are SGHNT and YYREEE (reference sequence). The V and J ends lost 1 base and 6 bases respectively, with 10 bases between them. Written as DNA, the CDR3 is TGTGCCAGCAGCTTGCTCCCTTTCCAGACCCAGTACTTC. Protein product: CASSLLPFQTQYF.

The gene calls are TRBV5-1 and TRBJ2-1; TRBD2 matches 16 bases. After removal of 4 bases from V and 0 bases from J, the junction contained 4 bases not matched to a gene. This CDR3 has 18 residues. Germline CDR1 and CDR2: SGHRS and YFSETQ. DNA for the CDR3: TGCGCCAGCAGCGGGACTAGCGGGAGGGTTAGCTCCTACAATGAGCAGTTCTTC. Its protein product is CASSGTSGRVSSYNEQFF.

The gene calls are TRBV5-1 and TRBJ2-5; 9 bases are shared with TRBD1. CDR3 size: 15 residues. V was clipped by 4 bases and J by 5 bases; unmatched bases: 9. Per the germline V gene, CDR1 is SGHRS and CDR2 is YFSETQ. The CDR3 loop reads CASSLTTGGGETQYF. The CDR3 DNA sequence: TGCGCCAGCAGCCTGACGACAGGGGGAGGGGAGACCCAGTACTTC.

The chain combines TRBV5-1 with TRBJ2-5, with TRBD1 identical over 8 bases. The trim removed 3 bases at V and 3 bases at J, leaving 4 bases unmatched. This CDR3 has 14 residues. Looked up from germline, CDR1 is SGHRS and CDR2 is YFSETQ. The CDR3 bases are TGCGCCAGCAGCTGGCAGGGGGCCGAAGAGACCCAGTACTTC. Its protein product is CASSWQGAEETQYF.

The CDR3 nucleotides read TGCGCCAGCAGCTTGGAGAGCGAGGGGCCCCAGCATTTT. Translated: CASSLESEGPQHF. V usage is TRBV5-1 and J usage is TRBJ1-5; D gene uncertain. Germline V gives CDR1 SGHRS, CDR2 YFSETQ. The CDR3 sequence is 13 residues long. Trimming cost V 0 bases and J 9 bases, with 10 bases left between them.